The T cell receptor beta chain described here comes from a study of blood T cell repertoires in COVID-19 (TCRdb year 2020). About the investigation overall: Samples covering the acute and convalescent phases of COVID-19 were provided by collaborators in the United States, Italy and Spain. The repertoires were released in a freely available public database intended as a resource for research on the immune response to SARS-CoV-2. The samples were drawn from the first 160 participants of the ongoing ImmuneRACE study and from some 1,300 subjects provided by 6 global collaborators. Where available, HLA class I and class II types were taken from metadata supplied by the sample provider and were not determined by assay-based typing. Subjects who had been exposed to COVID-19, were actively infected with it, or had recovered from it provided the deeply sampled blood TCRbeta repertoires that made up the dataset. The material from the prospective study consisted of cDNA or gDNA derived from T cells, B-cell-depleted T cells, or PBMCs. Nearly every sample came with metadata listing a de-identified subject ID, COVID-19 status, age in years and sex. Study-wide conclusions, independent of this receptor: The amount of clinical and demographic metadata varied by source and participant and was provided uncurated.

The CDR3 runs 16 residues from the cysteine to the phenylalanine. CDR3 DNA is the only sequence kept; it has 48 bases, read in frame from the first base. As regards this clone: What this receptor recognizes is not known. No much larger clone is present one base from it, and per-base qualities are unavailable.

The immunoSEQ Assay, a bias-controlled multiplex PCR, was used to amplify TCRbeta CDR3 regions from genomic DNA. As for the original processing: Within the assay, amplification of reference gene primers was used to estimate how many nucleated cells each sample contained. To quantify the absolute abundance of each unique TCRbeta CDR3 rearrangement, sequence reads were collapsed and filtered. For each sample, productive Simpson clonality was calculated by taking the square root of Simpson's diversity index across productive rearrangements. The table was pulled from immuneACCESS by TCRdb, which kept in-frame rearrangements only. Such tables lose some clones; where checked, under half of the loss comes from unresolved V genes, and the rest has no known cause. V, J and clone size derive from that table, while D and trimming were established from the DNA sequence. Present in this sample are 55,000 to 75,000 clones, around four fifths of which were seen just once. The top ten constitute 9.7% of the sample.

Collaborating institutions collected whole blood in K2EDTA tubes following their own protocols. For TCRbeta analysis, collaborators shipped samples in one of three forms: frozen whole blood, isolated PBMCs, or DNA extracted from either of those sample types. The TCR sequence derives from a human donor in a cohort sampled during active COVID-19. The sample taken for sequencing was peripheral blood. The V gene is TRBV21-1 and the J gene is TRBJ1-2; the table assigns TRBD1, which was not confirmed against the DNA. TRBV21-1 is a pseudogene. The CDR3: CASSTQKGRAWDGYTF. Read as DNA, the sequence is TGTGCCAGCAGCACCCAGAAGGGCAGGGCATGGGATGGCTACACCTTC.